These T cell receptor beta chains were read from a single sample in a study of cytomegalovirus exposure and HLA in healthy donors. The repertoire was sequenced with immunoSEQ multiplex PCR; TCRdb's copy has only in-frame clones and lacks some. Of more than 100,000 clones listed, over 65% were seen once; the top ten hold less than 4%. The sequenced material came from PBMCs. The receptors shown here come from a woman under 40 in good health and CMV-seropositive. Each CDR3 is given with its conserved first and last residue. The order of the fields is D gene, V gene, clone size, J gene, CDR3 protein, CDR3 DNA. A D gene is named only where the DNA matches it firmly. Some rows have no size entry. The others give once, few or many, or a class for an expanded clone.

NA	TRBV5-4	few	TRBJ2-7	CASSLSLNGDEQYF	TGTGCCAGCAGCTTGTCGCTCAACGGGGACGAGCAGTACTTC
NA	TRBV28	once	TRBJ1-2	CASSLGFYGYTF	TGTGCCAGCAGTTTAGGCTTCTATGGCTACACCTTC
TRBD1	TRBV7-9	once	TRBJ1-2	CASSLSRLGGEKDGYTF	TGTGCCAGCAGCTTGAGTAGGTTAGGGGGCGAAAAGGATGGCTACACCTTC
TRBD1	TRBV28	NA	TRBJ1-2	CASSLLDRGRPGYTF	TGTGCCAGCAGTTTACTCGACAGGGGGCGTCCTGGCTACACCTTC
NA	TRBV10-3	few	TRBJ2-3	CAILPLGADTQYF	TGTGCCATTCTCCCCCTAGGGGCAGATACGCAGTATTTT
TRBD2	TRBV4-1	NA	TRBJ2-1	CASSQVGLDVRNEQFF	TGCGCCAGCAGCCAAGTGGGACTAGATGTAAGGAATGAGCAGTTCTTC
NA	TRBV9	few	TRBJ1-2	CASSVAGVNYGYTF	TGTGCCAGCAGCGTAGCGGGGGTTAACTATGGCTACACCTTC
NA	TRBV7-9	NA	TRBJ2-7	CASSHREQYF	TGTGCCAGCAGCCACCGGGAGCAGTACTTC
NA	TRBV4-2	few	TRBJ1-1	CASSQEGPAGAEAFF	TGTGCCAGCAGCCAAGAAGGCCCGGCGGGCGCTGAAGCTTTCTTT
TRBD1	TRBV11-1	few	TRBJ1-1	CASSSKYLAGTGELEAFF	TGTGCCAGCAGCTCCAAGTACCTAGCCGGGACAGGGGAACTTGAAGCTTTCTTT
TRBD1	TRBV19	NA	TRBJ1-2	CASRRTGEDYGYTF	TGTGCCAGTAGGAGGACAGGGGAGGACTATGGCTACACCTTC
TRBD2	TRBV28	NA	TRBJ2-5	CASSLGTSVRETQYF	TGTGCCAGCAGTTTGGGGACTAGCGTTCGGGAGACCCAGTACTTC
NA	TRBV10-3	NA	TRBJ2-2	CAIKLPGTRSGELFF	TGTGCCATCAAACTCCCTGGGACACGCAGCGGGGAGCTGTTTTTT
TRBD2	TRBV7-3	NA	TRBJ2-2	CASSWTSGGAAGELFF	TGTGCCAGCAGTTGGACTAGCGGGGGGGCGGCCGGGGAGCTGTTTTTT
TRBD2	TRBV11-2	NA	TRBJ2-5	CASSPSGGAGETQYF	TGTGCCAGCAGCCCTAGCGGGGGGGCGGGAGAGACCCAGTACTTC
NA	TRBV19	NA	TRBJ1-6	CASSPRARVALHF	TGTGCCAGTAGTCCCCGCGCCAGGGTGGCCCTCCACTTT
TRBD2	TRBV4-1	NA	TRBJ2-7	CASSHPTSGLYEQYF	TGCGCCAGCAGCCACCCCACTAGCGGCCTCTACGAGCAGTACTTC
TRBD2	TRBV7-6	NA	TRBJ2-2	CASSLGGGLAVNTGELFF	TGTGCCAGCAGCTTAGGCGGGGGACTAGCGGTTAACACCGGGGAGCTGTTTTTT
NA	TRBV11-3	NA	TRBJ1-5	CASSLGYSGNPKINQPQHF	TGTGCCAGCAGCTTAGGGTACTCAGGAAACCCCAAAATTAATCAGCCCCAGCATTTT
TRBD2	TRBV7-2	NA	TRBJ2-7	CASSFPAGGLEEQYF	TGTGCCAGCAGCTTTCCAGCGGGGGGGCTAGAAGAGCAGTACTTC
NA	TRBV9	few	TRBJ2-4	CASSVGGLAKNIQYF	TGTGCCAGCAGCGTAGGGGGCCTAGCCAAAAACATTCAGTACTTC
NA	TRBV7-8	NA	TRBJ1-4	CASSLRVRANEKLFF	TGTGCCAGCAGCTTAAGGGTCAGGGCCAACGAAAAACTGTTTTTT
NA	TRBV27	few	TRBJ1-6	CASTQWGPGNSPLHF	TGTGCCAGCACGCAATGGGGGCCCGGTAATTCACCCCTCCACTTT
NA	TRBV11-3	few	TRBJ2-7	CASSFKGVSYEQYF	TGTGCCAGCAGCTTCAAAGGGGTCTCCTACGAGCAGTACTTC
TRBD1	TRBV18	NA	TRBJ1-3	CASSPGQGFSGNTIYF	TGTGCCAGCTCACCCGGACAGGGGTTTTCTGGAAACACCATATATTTT
NA	TRBV2	NA	TRBJ1-1	CASVKEGGTEAFF	TGTGCCAGCGTCAAGGAGGGGGGGACTGAAGCTTTCTTT
TRBD2	TRBV13	NA	TRBJ2-5	CASSRLGTSGETQYF	TGTGCCAGCAGCCGCCTCGGGACTAGCGGAGAGACCCAGTACTTC
NA	TRBV7-9	NA	TRBJ2-5	CSSSPQAGGPPRETQYF	TGTTCCAGCAGCCCTCAGGCCGGGGGACCGCCCCGGGAGACCCAGTACTTC
NA	TRBV19	NA	TRBJ1-5	CASSILQGNQPQHF	TGTGCCAGTAGTATCTTACAGGGAAATCAGCCCCAGCATTTT
NA	TRBV30	NA	TRBJ1-6	CAWDSLNSPLHF	TGTGCCTGGGACAGTCTTAATTCACCCCTCCACTTT
TRBD1	TRBV7-8	NA	TRBJ2-7	CASSHTGVAYEQYF	TGTGCCAGCAGCCACACAGGGGTTGCCTACGAGCAGTACTTC
NA	TRBV15	NA	TRBJ2-2	CATSRVLVNTGELFF	TGTGCCACCAGCAGAGTTCTAGTGAACACCGGAGAGCTGTTTTTT
NA	TRBV7-3	NA	TRBJ2-5	CASSLGPGETQYF	TGTGCCAGCAGCTTAGGGCCTGGGGAGACCCAGTACTTC
TRBD1	TRBV7-3	NA	TRBJ1-1	CASSATGGSDTEAFF	TGTGCCAGCAGCGCTACAGGGGGCAGCGACACTGAAGCTTTCTTT
TRBD1	TRBV7-9	NA	TRBJ2-1	CASNGGGTGGYHEQFF	TGTGCCAGCAACGGGGGGGGGACAGGGGGTTACCATGAGCAGTTCTTC
TRBD2	TRBV5-4	NA	TRBJ2-7	CASSLGGTSGAKNEQYF	TGTGCCAGCAGCTTGGGGGGGACTAGCGGGGCCAAGAACGAGCAGTACTTC
TRBD1	TRBV28	NA	TRBJ1-6	CATDRDGESPLHF	TGTGCCACCGACAGGGACGGGGAGTCACCCCTCCACTTT
NA	TRBV23-1	NA	TRBJ2-1	CASSQSGHPYNEQFF	TGCGCCAGCAGTCAATCGGGACACCCCTACAATGAGCAGTTCTTC
NA	TRBV2	NA	TRBJ2-7	CASAGREQYF	TGTGCCAGTGCAGGAAGGGAGCAGTACTTC
TRBD1	TRBV28	NA	TRBJ1-6	CASTRDRNNSPLHF	TGTGCCAGTACACGGGACAGAAATAATTCACCCCTCCACTTT
NA	TRBV5-1	once	TRBJ2-7	CASSLDRQYEQYF	TGCGCCAGCAGCTTGGACAGGCAGTACGAGCAGTACTTC
NA	TRBV7-6	NA	TRBJ2-5	CASSLGAAETQYF	TGTGCCAGCAGCTTGGGGGCAGCAGAGACCCAGTACTTC
TRBD1	TRBV19	NA	TRBJ1-5	CATSTRGRIQPQHF	TGTGCCACTTCAACCAGGGGGCGTATTCAGCCCCAGCATTTT
TRBD2	TRBV12-5	NA	TRBJ2-5	CASGGGEETQYF	TGTGCTAGTGGCGGGGGGGAAGAGACCCAGTACTTC
NA	TRBV28	once	TRBJ1-2	CASSLLAVPRGHYGYTF	TGTGCCAGCAGTTTATTGGCCGTTCCCAGGGGACACTATGGCTACACCTTC
NA	TRBV7-9	NA	TRBJ2-7	CSSSLSRTAVVGEQYF	TGTTCCAGCAGCTTATCCCGGACAGCGGTCGTGGGGGAGCAGTACTTC
NA	TRBV30	NA	TRBJ2-1	CAWRVGVQGNEQFF	TGTGCCTGGAGGGTAGGGGTTCAGGGGAATGAGCAGTTCTTC
NA	TRBV6-6	few	TRBJ2-1	CASKKGVEEQFF	TGTGCCAGCAAAAAGGGGGTAGAGGAGCAGTTCTTC
TRBD2	TRBV9	NA	TRBJ2-1	CASSDAALAGYNEQFF	TGTGCCAGCAGCGACGCCGCGCTAGCGGGGTACAATGAGCAGTTCTTC
NA	TRBV4-1	medium-sized	TRBJ1-1	CASSQDRQFEAFF	TGCGCCAGCAGCCAGGACCGACAGTTTGAAGCTTTCTTT
TRBD1	TRBV4-2	once	TRBJ2-6	CASNQPGQPVSGANVLTF	TGTGCCAGCAACCAACCGGGACAGCCAGTCTCTGGGGCCAACGTCCTGACTTTC
NA	TRBV7-2	NA	TRBJ1-5	CASSLDTGPNQPQHF	TGTGCCAGCAGCTTAGATACAGGGCCCAATCAGCCCCAGCATTTT
TRBD2	TRBV28	NA	TRBJ2-2	CASSLRGAVTGELFF	TGTGCCAGCAGTTTGCGGGGGGCGGTCACCGGGGAGCTGTTTTTT
NA	TRBV28	NA	TRBJ2-7	CASSLPLGEQYF	TGTGCCAGCAGTTTACCCCTCGGCGAGCAGTACTTC
NA	TRBV7-2	NA	TRBJ1-1	CASSADRNTEAFF	TGTGCCAGCAGCGCGGACAGGAACACTGAAGCTTTCTTT
TRBD2	TRBV30	few	TRBJ2-3	CAWSRSGVTDTQYF	TGTGCCTGGAGTAGAAGCGGGGTGACAGATACGCAGTATTTT
TRBD1	TRBV4-2	NA	TRBJ2-7	CASSQETGGVSGQYF	TGTGCCAGCAGCCAGGAGACAGGGGGCGTTTCTGGGCAGTACTTC
NA	TRBV5-8	NA	TRBJ2-5	CASSSANSEETQYF	TGTGCCAGCAGCTCGGCCAATAGCGAAGAGACCCAGTACTTC